A single sample is the source of the 26 T cell receptor beta chains below, sequenced in a study of Graves' ophthalmopathy and Graves' hyperthyroidism (dated by TCRdb to 2017 to 2018). Sequencing instrument: Illumina HiSeq 2000. For repertoire sequencing, TCR beta CDR3 regions were amplified from RNA transcripts. A first-round RT-PCR used HTBI primers with the Qiagen OneStep RT-PCR kit, followed by a second-round multiplex PCR, size selection and purification. TCRdb reanalyzed the raw reads on its own, using fastp at Q25 for trimming and MiXCR for clone calling, and kept in-frame beta chains. Every distinct CDR3 protein forms one entry, paired with its most common genes and DNA. The sample has about 620,000 distinct CDR3 sequences on record, 22% of them singletons. The ten largest clones add up to roughly 6.9% of the sample. Sequencing was done on a sample of peripheral blood. Source of these receptors: a woman between 18 and 29 years old with stable Graves' hyperthyroidism. Some clones in this sample may be carry-over from other donors' samples. Donor details come from another sample of the same person, matched by shared clones.

The chain recombines TRBV24-1 with TRBJ1-5, with 7 bases aligning to TRBD1. The length of the CDR3 is 14 residues. Trimming took 5 bases from V and 5 from J; bases not matched to a gene: 5. Looked up from germline, CDR1 is KGHDR and CDR2 is SFDVKD. Written as DNA, the CDR3 is TGTGCCACCAGTGGTTTAGGGACAGATCAGCCCCAGCATTTT. Translated, it gives CATSGLGTDQPQHF.

The rearrangement joins TRBV6-2 or TRBV6-3 to TRBJ2-7; the D gene could be TRBD1 or TRBD2 (5 bases each). V was shortened by 0 bases and J by 3 bases, with 15 bases between the two germline ends. The CDR3 consists of 16 residues. Germline values: CDR1 MNHEY, CDR2 SVGEGT. The CDR3 protein is CASSYSTGRVFYEQYF. The CDR3 nucleotides read TGTGCCAGCAGTTACTCGACGGGGCGGGTTTTCTACGAGCAGTACTTC.

There are many counts of this clonotype. CDR3 in DNA: TGCGCCAGCAGAAAGACAGACTCCTACGAGCAGTACTTC. It yields the protein CASRKTDSYEQYF. This chain connects TRBV5-1 to TRBJ2-7, with a weak D call TRBD1 (5 bases). The CDR3 has 13 residues. Germline CDR1 reads SGHRS; CDR2 reads YFSETQ. Trimming pared 5 bases from V and 0 bases from J, leaving 9 bases between.

This clonotype was detected many times. The chain joins TRBV11-1 to TRBJ2-7; D is undetermined. Deletions cut 1 base from V and 2 bases from J, with 9 bases between. The length of the CDR3 is 14 residues. The V gene's germline CDR1 is SGHAT and CDR2 FQDESV (reference sequence). The CDR3 is CASSLVPPPYEQYF. CDR3 nucleotides: TGTGCCAGCAGCTTAGTCCCCCCGCCCTACGAGCAGTACTTC.

V is TRBV6-2 or TRBV6-3 and J is TRBJ2-7; D is unresolved. This CDR3 region has 12 residues. Trimming removed 8 bases from V and 6 bases from J, with 14 bases in between. Germline V gene data show CDR1 as MNHEY and CDR2 as SVGEGT. For the CDR3, the DNA is TGTGCCAGCTGCCAATCTCCTTCCGAGCAGTACTTC. Its protein product is CASCQSPSEQYF.

The chain is built from TRBV27 and TRBJ2-7; no clear D. Germline V gene data show CDR1 as MNHEY and CDR2 as SMNVEV (reference sequence). The CDR3 spans 14 residues. The V end lost 5 bases, the J end lost 6 bases, and 17 bases lay between the germline ends. CDR3 residues: CASSVAGFPGEQYF. Written as DNA, the CDR3 is TGTGCCAGCAGTGTAGCCGGGTTTCCAGGCGAGCAGTACTTC.

This clonotype was found many times. CDR3 sequence reads: CASSYTLTSGGFTGELFF. In nucleotides, the CDR3 is TGTGCCAGCAGTTACACCCTGACTAGCGGGGGTTTCACCGGGGAGCTGTTTTTT. J is TRBJ2-2 and V is TRBV6-2 or TRBV6-3; 12 bases are shared with TRBD2. V gave up 2 bases and J gave up 4 bases; unmatched junction bases: 8. Germline CDR1 reads MNHEY; CDR2 reads SVGEGT. This CDR3 has 18 residues.

Many counts were recorded for this clonotype. V usage is TRBV13 and J usage is TRBJ1-2; possible D gene TRBD1, 6 bases. CDR3 length: 12 amino acids. Germline lookup yields CDR1 PRHDT and CDR2 FYEKMQ (reference sequence). Trimming cost V 2 bases and J 8 bases, with 9 bases left between them. CDR3 residues: CASSLQGIGYTF. DNA for the CDR3: TGTGCCAGCAGCTTACAGGGGATCGGCTACACCTTC.

This clonotype was seen many times. The J gene is TRBJ2-7, the V gene TRBV6-1; D could derive from TRBD1 or TRBD2 (6 bases each). Germline CDR1 MNHNS, CDR2 SASEGT. V lost 5 bases and J 2 bases, leaving 10 bases between the germline ends. This CDR3 is built from 13 residues. The CDR3 DNA is TGTGCCAGCAGTCAAGGGGGGCCCTACGAGCAGTACTTC. This gives the protein CASSQGGPYEQYF.

This clonotype was seen ten or more times. The chain uses TRBV18 and TRBJ1-1; no clear D gene. Germline CDR1 reads KGHSH; CDR2 reads LQKENI. Trimming took 0 bases from V and 2 from J, leaving 13 bases between them. There are 16 residues in the CDR3. The CDR3 region is CASSPPVGKLNTEAFF. CDR3 sequence (DNA): TGTGCCAGCTCACCACCGGTAGGAAAGCTTAACACTGAAGCTTTCTTT.

This clonotype was picked up many times. This chain connects TRBV15 to TRBJ1-1, with no clear D. CDR1 is LNHNV and CDR2 is YYDKDF in the germline V gene (reference sequence). Trimming stripped 1 base from V and 2 bases from J, with 20 bases between. The CDR3 contains 18 residues. CDR3 nucleotides: TGTGCCACCAGCAGAGGAGGCAGCAATTTTTTGGGAAACACTGAAGCTTTCTTT. Translation gives CATSRGGSNFLGNTEAFF.

This clonotype was recorded many times. The rearrangement uses TRBV19 and TRBJ1-5, with D possibly TRBD1 on 5 matching bases. V gave up 5 bases and J gave up 4 bases, with 15 bases separating them. In germline, CDR1 is LNHDA, CDR2 SQIVND (reference sequence). This CDR3 has 15 amino acids. The CDR3 DNA is TGTGCCAGTAGTTTAACCGGGACGCCAAATCAGCCCCAGCATTTT. This gives the protein CASSLTGTPNQPQHF. The entire variable domain, with the rest obtained from reference TRBV19 and TRBJ1-5, is as follows: DGGITQSPKYLFRKEGQNVTLSCEQNLNHDAMYWYRQDPGQGLRLIYYSQIVNDFQKGDIAEGYSVSREKKESFPLTVTSAQKNPTAFYLCASSLTGTPNQPQHFGDGTRLSIL.

The chain combines TRBV30 with TRBJ1-2, with 9 positions matching TRBD1. V was clipped by 2 bases and J by 5 bases; unmatched bases: 6. Looked up from germline, CDR1 is GTSNPN and CDR2 is SVGIG (reference sequence). The length of the CDR3 is 14 residues. The chain's CDR3 is CAWSSTGGNYGYTF. The CDR3 DNA sequence: TGTGCCTGGAGTTCTACAGGGGGCAATTATGGCTACACCTTC.

The V call is TRBV12-3 or TRBV12-4, the J call TRBJ1-5; D ambiguous. The CDR3 covers 12 residues. The V gene lost 0 bases and the J gene lost 8 bases, with 5 bases spanning the gap. The CDR3 here is CASSLAPEPQHF. CDR3 DNA: TGTGCCAGCAGTTTAGCCCCGGAGCCCCAGCATTTT.

This clonotype was seen a few times. This chain connects TRBV2 to TRBJ2-2; D is unclear. The CDR3 length is 16 residues. V gave up 1 base and J gave up 0 bases, with 9 bases separating them. Germline V gives CDR1 SNHLY, CDR2 FYNNEI. Written as DNA, the CDR3 is TGTGCCAGCAGTGAAGTACGGCACTCGAACACCGGGGAGCTGTTTTTT. Its protein product is CASSEVRHSNTGELFF.

The sample holds a few counts of this clonotype. This chain connects TRBV19 to TRBJ1-2; 7 nucleotides agree with TRBD1. This CDR3 contains 16 residues. The V and J ends lost 5 bases and 4 bases, in that order; junction bases with no gene match: 13. Germline assignment: CDR1 LNHDA and CDR2 SQIVND (reference sequence). Written as DNA, the CDR3 is TGTGCCAGTAGTTTGCGTGTGGGGACAGACTTCTATGGCTACACCTTC. Translated: CASSLRVGTDFYGYTF.

This clonotype has a count of ten or more. The chain has TRBV19 and TRBJ2-7; tentative D call: TRBD1 (6 bases). The germline V and J ends were trimmed by 6 bases and 2 bases, with 17 bases remaining between them. The CDR3 length is 15 residues. Germline CDR1 and CDR2: LNHDA and SQIVND (reference sequence). The CDR3 DNA is TGTGCCAGTAGAAGTGAGCTTGGACAGACCTACGAGCAGTACTTC. Translated, it gives CASRSELGQTYEQYF.

This clonotype was detected many times. The genes are TRBV3-1 and TRBJ1-5; a weak D match, TRBD1 (6 bases). V lost 0 bases, J lost 2 bases, and 8 bases lay in between. The germline V gene has CDR1 LGHDT and CDR2 YNNKEL (reference sequence). The CDR3 sequence is 15 residues long. The DNA for the CDR3 is TGTGCCAGCAGCCAAGATAGGACAGGCAATCAGCCCCAGCATTTT. This translates into CASSQDRTGNQPQHF.

The J gene is TRBJ2-5, the V gene TRBV20-1; no definite D call. Trimming shortened V by 7 bases and J by 2 bases, and 17 bases separated the two germline ends. The CDR3 runs 14 residues. CDR1 and CDR2 (germline): DFQATT, SNEGSKA (reference sequence). CDR3 coding DNA: TGCAGTGTCAGAGGTGTAGGGCATCAAGAGACCCAGTACTTC. As protein: CSVRGVGHQETQYF.

This clonotype was detected ten times or more. This chain uses TRBV6-5 with TRBJ2-2, with a tentative D call TRBD1 (6 bases). CDR1 is MNHEY and CDR2 is SVGAGI in the germline V gene. The CDR3 length is 17 residues. The germline V and J ends were trimmed by 0 bases and 3 bases, with 14 bases remaining between them. CDR3 region: CASSYSALQGYTGELFF. CDR3 sequence (DNA): TGTGCCAGCAGTTACTCGGCCTTACAGGGATACACCGGGGAGCTGTTTTTT.

This clonotype was seen ten or more times. This rearrangement joins TRBV5-1 to TRBJ2-5; either TRBD1 or TRBD2 may supply D (5 bases each). V was pared by 0 bases and J by 4 bases, with 13 bases between. The germline V gene has CDR1 SGHRS and CDR2 YFSETQ. The CDR3 extends over 15 amino acids. The CDR3 sequence: CASSLAGTGTETQYF. CDR3 in DNA: TGCGCCAGCAGCTTGGCCGGAACCGGGACAGAGACCCAGTACTTC.

J is TRBJ1-2 and V is TRBV6-5; D gene ambiguous. Trimming cost V 0 bases and J 8 bases, with 16 bases left between them. The CDR3 has 15 residues. Germline V gene lookup returns CDR1 MNHEY and CDR2 SVGAGI. The CDR3 is CASSYSSGDASGYTF. CDR3 coding DNA: TGTGCCAGCAGTTACTCGTCGGGTGATGCTTCGGGCTACACCTTC.

This chain connects TRBV20-1 to TRBJ2-5; D might be TRBD1 (6 bases). Germline V CDR1 and CDR2: DFQATT, SNEGSKA (reference sequence). The CDR3 sequence is 13 residues long. The V end lost 3 bases, the J end lost 4 bases, and 12 bases lay between the germline ends. For the CDR3, the DNA is TGCAGTGCTAGGGGGCCAGGGGCAGAGACCCAGTACTTC. Protein: CSARGPGAETQYF.

The chain is built from TRBV10-3 and TRBJ2-7; the D gene is possibly TRBD2 (5 bases). Germline CDR1 is ENHRY and CDR2 is SYGVKD. The CDR3 has 21 residues. Trimming pared 8 bases from V and 3 bases from J, leaving 38 bases between. CDR3 amino acids: CAIQTSRPDSIPPGILYEQYF. The CDR3 DNA sequence: TGTGCCATCCAAACTTCACGCCCGGACTCGATACCCCCGGGTATACTCTACGAGCAGTACTTC.

This clonotype was seen repeatedly, ten times or more. The chain uses TRBV6-1 and TRBJ2-2, with D perhaps being TRBD1 or TRBD2 (5 bases each). V lost 6 bases and J lost 5, with 13 bases in between. The CDR3 has 14 amino acids. Per the germline V gene, CDR1 is MNHNS and CDR2 is SASEGT. CDR3 coding DNA: TGTGCCAGCAGCCGGGACCCCGGGACCGGGGAGCTGTTTTTT. Residues: CASSRDPGTGELFF.

This clonotype was picked up a small number of times. The chain combines TRBV6-1 with TRBJ1-1, with D uncertain. CDR3 length equals 15 residues. V lost 2 bases to trimming and J lost 1 base, with 11 bases between them. CDR1 is MNHNS and CDR2 is SASEGT in the germline V gene. The CDR3 sequence: CASSETSGWNTEAFF. The CDR3, as DNA: TGTGCCAGCAGTGAAACATCTGGCTGGAACACTGAAGCTTTCTTT.